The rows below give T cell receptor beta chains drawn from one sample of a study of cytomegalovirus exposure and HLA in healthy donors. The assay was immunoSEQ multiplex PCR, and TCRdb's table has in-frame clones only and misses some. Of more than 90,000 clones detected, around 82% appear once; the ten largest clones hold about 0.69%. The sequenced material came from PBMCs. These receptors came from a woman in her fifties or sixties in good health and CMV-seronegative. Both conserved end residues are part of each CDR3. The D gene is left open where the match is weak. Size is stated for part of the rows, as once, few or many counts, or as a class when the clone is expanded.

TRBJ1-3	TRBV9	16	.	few	TGTGCCAGCAGCCGAATACTCAGGGGCTCTGGAAACACCATATATTTT	CASSRILRGSGNTIYF
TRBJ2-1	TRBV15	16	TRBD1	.	TGTGCCACCAGCAGAGATTCGGGGACAGGAGCACAGGGGCAGTTCTTC	CATSRDSGTGAQGQFF
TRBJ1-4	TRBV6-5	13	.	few	TGTGCCAGCAGCTATTCGGGTGGTGAAAAACTGTTTTTT	CASSYSGGEKLFF
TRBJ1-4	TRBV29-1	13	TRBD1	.	TGCAGCGTTGCGACAGGGCTCAGTGAAAAACTGTTTTTT	CSVATGLSEKLFF
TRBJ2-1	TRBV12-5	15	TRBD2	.	TGTGCTAGTGCCCCCCCGGTAGCGGGAGTCAATGAGCAGTTCTTC	CASAPPVAGVNEQFF
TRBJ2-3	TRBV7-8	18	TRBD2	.	TGTGCCAGCAGCTCCCTGGGGACTAGCGGGGGCACCACAGATACGCAGTATTTT	CASSSLGTSGGTTDTQYF
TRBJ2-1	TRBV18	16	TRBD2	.	TGTGCCAGCTCACCACCGGGCGGGGGGGCAATTGGTGAGCAGTTCTTC	CASSPPGGGAIGEQFF
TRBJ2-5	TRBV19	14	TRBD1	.	TGTGCCAGTAGTAGGGGGACAGGGGGAGAGACCCAGTACTTC	CASSRGTGGETQYF
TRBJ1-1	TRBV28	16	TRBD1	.	TGTGCCAGCAGACCTGGACAGGGGAGGATGAACACTGAAGCTTTCTTT	CASRPGQGRMNTEAFF
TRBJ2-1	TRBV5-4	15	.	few	TGTGCCAGCAGCCGGGACTTCAGCTCCTACAATGAGCAGTTCTTC	CASSRDFSSYNEQFF
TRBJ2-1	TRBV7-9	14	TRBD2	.	TGTGCCGTAAATAGCGGGAGCTCCTACAATGAGCAGTTCTTC	CAVNSGSSYNEQFF
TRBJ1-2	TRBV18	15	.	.	TGTGCCAGCTCACTTCGGACGGGGGAGGTCTATGGCTACACCTTC	CASSLRTGEVYGYTF
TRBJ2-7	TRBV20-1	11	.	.	TGCAGTGCTAGAGCAGCCTACGAGCAGTACTTC	CSARAAYEQYF
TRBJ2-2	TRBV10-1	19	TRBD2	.	TGCGCCAGCAGTGCCGCCGGGACTAGCGGGGGGTCGAACACCGGGGAGCTGTTTTTT	CASSAAGTSGGSNTGELFF
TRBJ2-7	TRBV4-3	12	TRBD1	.	TGCGCCAGCAGCCGATCAGGGGGAGAGCAGTACTTC	CASSRSGGEQYF
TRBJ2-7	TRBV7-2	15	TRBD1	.	TGTGCCAGCAGCTATAACAGGGGGGAAGGATACGAGCAGTACTTC	CASSYNRGEGYEQYF
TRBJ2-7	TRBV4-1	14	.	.	TGCGCCAGCAGCCCCGGACAGTTGACCTACGAGCAGTACTTC	CASSPGQLTYEQYF
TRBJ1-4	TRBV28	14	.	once	TGTGCCAGCGGGGGCGGGTCTGAGAATGAAAAACTGTTTTTT	CASGGGSENEKLFF
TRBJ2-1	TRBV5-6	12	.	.	TGTGCCAGCAGCTACGGAGCCAATGAGCAGTTCTTC	CASSYGANEQFF
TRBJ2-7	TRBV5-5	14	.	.	TGTGCCAGCAGCTTAATCAGGGCCCCCTACGAGCAGTACTTC	CASSLIRAPYEQYF
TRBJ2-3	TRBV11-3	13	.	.	TGTGCCAGCAGCTTCGTTAGCACAGATACGCAGTATTTT	CASSFVSTDTQYF
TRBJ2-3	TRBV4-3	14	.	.	TGCGCCAGCAGCCAAGATCCTAACACAGATACGCAGTATTTT	CASSQDPNTDTQYF
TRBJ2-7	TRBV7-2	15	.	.	TGTGCCAGCAGCCCCACCTCCGACAGGTACTACGAGCAGTACTTC	CASSPTSDRYYEQYF
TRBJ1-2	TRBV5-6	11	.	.	TGTGCCAGCAGTCTAAGACAAGGCTACACCTTC	CASSLRQGYTF
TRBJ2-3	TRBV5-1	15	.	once	TGCGCCAGCAGCTTGGAGCAGCGGAACACAGATACGCAGTATTTT	CASSLEQRNTDTQYF
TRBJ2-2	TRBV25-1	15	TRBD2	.	TGTGCCAGCAGTGAGGGGAGGGCGAACACCGGGGAGCTGTTTTTT	CASSEGRANTGELFF
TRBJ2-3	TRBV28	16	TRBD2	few	TGTGCCAGCACACCCGGACTAGCGGGGGGGCGAGATACGCAGTATTTT	CASTPGLAGGRDTQYF
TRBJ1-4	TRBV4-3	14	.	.	TGCGCCAGCAGCCAAGAAAGAGGGGGAGAAAAACTGTTTTTT	CASSQERGGEKLFF
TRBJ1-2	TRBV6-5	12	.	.	TGTGCCAGCAGTGCGGGTGGGGATGGCTACACCTTC	CASSAGGDGYTF